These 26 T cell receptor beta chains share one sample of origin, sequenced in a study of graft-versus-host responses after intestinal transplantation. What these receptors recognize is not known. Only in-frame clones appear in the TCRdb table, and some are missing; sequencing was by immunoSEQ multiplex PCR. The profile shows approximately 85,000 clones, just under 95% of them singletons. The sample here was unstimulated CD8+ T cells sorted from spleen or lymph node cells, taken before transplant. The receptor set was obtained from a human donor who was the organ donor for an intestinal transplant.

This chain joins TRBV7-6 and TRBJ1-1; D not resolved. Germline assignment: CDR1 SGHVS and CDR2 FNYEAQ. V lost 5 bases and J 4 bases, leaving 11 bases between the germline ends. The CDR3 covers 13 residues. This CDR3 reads CASSPLGVTEAFF. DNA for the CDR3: TGTGCCAGCAGCCCACTAGGTGTCACTGAAGCTTTCTTT.

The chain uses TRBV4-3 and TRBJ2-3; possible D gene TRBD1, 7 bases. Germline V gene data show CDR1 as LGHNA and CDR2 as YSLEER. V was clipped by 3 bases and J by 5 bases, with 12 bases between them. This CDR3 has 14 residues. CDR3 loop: CASSHYQGGDTQYF. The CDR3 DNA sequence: TGCGCCAGCAGCCACTACCAGGGGGGAGATACGCAGTATTTT.

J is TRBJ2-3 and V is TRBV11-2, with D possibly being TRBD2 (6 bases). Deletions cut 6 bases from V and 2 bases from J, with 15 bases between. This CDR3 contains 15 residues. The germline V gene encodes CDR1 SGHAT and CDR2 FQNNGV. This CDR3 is CASSLGGWTTDTQYF. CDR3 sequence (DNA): TGTGCCAGCAGTCTAGGAGGGTGGACCACAGATACGCAGTATTTT.

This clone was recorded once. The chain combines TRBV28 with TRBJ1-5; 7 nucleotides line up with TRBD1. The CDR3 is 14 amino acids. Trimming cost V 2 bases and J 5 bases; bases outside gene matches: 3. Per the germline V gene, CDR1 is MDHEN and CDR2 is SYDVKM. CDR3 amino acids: CASSLGQDHQPQHF. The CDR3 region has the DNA TGTGCCAGCAGTTTAGGACAGGACCATCAGCCCCAGCATTTT.

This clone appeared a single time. CDR3 sequence: CASSQASGLFNEQFF. The CDR3 DNA reads TGCGCCAGCAGCCAAGCTAGCGGGCTTTTCAATGAGCAGTTCTTC. The chain uses TRBV4-1 and TRBJ2-1, with 8 bases fitting TRBD2. The junction had 5 bases not matched to a gene; V was cut back by 1 base and J by 6 bases. Germline values: CDR1 MGHRA, CDR2 YSYEKL. This CDR3 is 15 amino acids long.

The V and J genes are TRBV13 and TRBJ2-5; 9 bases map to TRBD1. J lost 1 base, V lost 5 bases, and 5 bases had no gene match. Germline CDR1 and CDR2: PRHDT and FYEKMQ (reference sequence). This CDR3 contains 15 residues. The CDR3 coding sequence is TGTGCCAGCAGCGGGGGACAGGGCTCCCAAGAGACCCAGTACTTC. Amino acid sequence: CASSGGQGSQETQYF.

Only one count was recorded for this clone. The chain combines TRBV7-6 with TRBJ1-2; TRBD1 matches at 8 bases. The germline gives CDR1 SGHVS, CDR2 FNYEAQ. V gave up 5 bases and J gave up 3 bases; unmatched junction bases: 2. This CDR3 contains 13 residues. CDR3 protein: CASSPGQDYGYTF. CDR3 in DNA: TGTGCCAGCAGCCCGGGACAGGACTATGGCTACACCTTC. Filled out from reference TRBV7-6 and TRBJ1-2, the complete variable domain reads GAGVSQSPRYKVTKRGQDVALRCDPISGHVSLYWYRQALGQGPEFLTYFNYEAQQDKSGLPNDRFSAERPEGSISTLTIQRTEQRDSAMYRCASSPGQDYGYTFGSGTRLTVV.

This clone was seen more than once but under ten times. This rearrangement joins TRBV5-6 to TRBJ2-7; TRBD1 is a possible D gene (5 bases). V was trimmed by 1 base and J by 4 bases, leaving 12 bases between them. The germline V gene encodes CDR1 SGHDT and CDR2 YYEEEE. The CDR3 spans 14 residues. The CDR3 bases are TGTGCCAGCAGCTTGTGGACAACAACGTACGAGCAGTACTTC. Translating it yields CASSLWTTTYEQYF.

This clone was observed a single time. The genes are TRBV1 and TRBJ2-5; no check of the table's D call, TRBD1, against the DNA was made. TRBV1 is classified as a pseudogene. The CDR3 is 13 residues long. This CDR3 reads CTSSQTWLETQYF. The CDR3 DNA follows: TGCACCAGCAGCCAAACCTGGCTAGAGACCCAGTACTTC.

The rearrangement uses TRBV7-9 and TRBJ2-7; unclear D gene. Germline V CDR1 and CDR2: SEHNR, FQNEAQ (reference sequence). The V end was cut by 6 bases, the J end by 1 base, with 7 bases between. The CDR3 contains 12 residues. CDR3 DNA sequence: TGTGCCAGCAGTTTAACATCCTACGAGCAGTACTTC. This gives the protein CASSLTSYEQYF.

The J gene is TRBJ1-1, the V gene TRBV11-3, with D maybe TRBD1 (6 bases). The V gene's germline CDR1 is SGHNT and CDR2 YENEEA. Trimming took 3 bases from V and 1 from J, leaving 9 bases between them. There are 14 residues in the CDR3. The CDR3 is CASSFWGPNTEAFF. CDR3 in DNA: TGTGCCAGCAGCTTCTGGGGGCCGAACACTGAAGCTTTCTTT.

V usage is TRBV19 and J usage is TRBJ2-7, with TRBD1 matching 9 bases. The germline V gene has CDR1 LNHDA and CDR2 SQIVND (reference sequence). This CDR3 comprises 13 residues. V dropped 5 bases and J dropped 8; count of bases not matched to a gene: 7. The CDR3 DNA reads TGTGCCAGTAGTTCCGGGACAGGGTACCAGCAGTACTTC. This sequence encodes CASSSGTGYQQYF.

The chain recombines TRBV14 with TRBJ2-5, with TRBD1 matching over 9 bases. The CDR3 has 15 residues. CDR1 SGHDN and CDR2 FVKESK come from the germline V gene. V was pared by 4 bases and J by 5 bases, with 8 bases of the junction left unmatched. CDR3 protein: CASSRPGTGLETQYF. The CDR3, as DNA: TGTGCCAGCAGCCGTCCCGGGACAGGGTTGGAGACCCAGTACTTC.

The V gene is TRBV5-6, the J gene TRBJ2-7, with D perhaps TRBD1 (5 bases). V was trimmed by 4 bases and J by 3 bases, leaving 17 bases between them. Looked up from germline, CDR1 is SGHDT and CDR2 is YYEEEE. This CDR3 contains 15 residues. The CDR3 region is CASSPVPGIIYEQYF. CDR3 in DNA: TGTGCCAGCAGCCCGGTCCCAGGGATCATCTACGAGCAGTACTTC.

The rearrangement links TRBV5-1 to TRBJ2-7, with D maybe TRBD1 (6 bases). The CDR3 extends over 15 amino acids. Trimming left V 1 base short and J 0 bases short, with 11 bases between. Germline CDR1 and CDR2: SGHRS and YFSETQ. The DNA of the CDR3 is TGCGCCAGCAGCTTGACAGGGAGCAGCTCCTACGAGCAGTACTTC. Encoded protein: CASSLTGSSSYEQYF.

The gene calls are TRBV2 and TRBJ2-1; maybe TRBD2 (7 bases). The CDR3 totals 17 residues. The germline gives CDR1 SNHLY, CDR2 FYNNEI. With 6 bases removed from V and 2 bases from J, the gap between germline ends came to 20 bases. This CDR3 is CASSSQTEGGPYNEQFF. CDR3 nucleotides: TGTGCCAGCAGCAGTCAGACGGAGGGGGGGCCCTACAATGAGCAGTTCTTC.

In nucleotides, the CDR3 is TGTGCCAGCAGGCAGGGGGCGCCCAACGAGCAGTACTTC. Encoded protein: CASRQGAPNEQYF. The rearrangement uses TRBV27 and TRBJ2-7; TRBD1 agrees at 8 bases. There are 13 residues in the CDR3. The trim removed 6 bases at V and 5 bases at J, leaving 6 bases unmatched. Germline V lookup: CDR1 MNHEY, CDR2 SMNVEV (reference sequence).

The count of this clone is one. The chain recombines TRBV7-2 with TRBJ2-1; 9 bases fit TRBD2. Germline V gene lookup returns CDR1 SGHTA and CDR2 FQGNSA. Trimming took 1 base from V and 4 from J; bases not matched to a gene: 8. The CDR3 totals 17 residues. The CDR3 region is CASSLGPRLAAYNEQFF. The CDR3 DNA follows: TGTGCCAGCAGCTTAGGGCCGAGACTAGCGGCTTACAATGAGCAGTTCTTC.

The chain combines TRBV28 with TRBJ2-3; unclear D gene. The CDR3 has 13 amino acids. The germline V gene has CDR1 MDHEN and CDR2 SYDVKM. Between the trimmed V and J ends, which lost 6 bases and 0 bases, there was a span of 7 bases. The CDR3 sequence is CASRKRSTDTQYF. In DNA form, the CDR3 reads TGTGCCAGCAGAAAACGGAGCACAGATACGCAGTATTTT.

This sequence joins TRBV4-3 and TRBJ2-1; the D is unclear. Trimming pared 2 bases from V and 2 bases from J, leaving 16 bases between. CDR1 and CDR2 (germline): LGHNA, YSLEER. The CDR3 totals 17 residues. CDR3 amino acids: CASSQRYGSGAYNEQFF. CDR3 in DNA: TGCGCCAGCAGCCAAAGGTACGGATCGGGTGCCTACAATGAGCAGTTCTTC.

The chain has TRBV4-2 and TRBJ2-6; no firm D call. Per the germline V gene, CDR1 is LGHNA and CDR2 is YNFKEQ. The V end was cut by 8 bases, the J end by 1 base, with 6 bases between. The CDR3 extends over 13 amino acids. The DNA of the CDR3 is TGTGCCAGCCTAGGTTCTGGGGCCAACGTCCTGACTTTC. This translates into CASLGSGANVLTF.

DNA of the CDR3: TGTGCCAGCAATCTAGGGGTAAACAATGAGCAGTTCTTC. This encodes CASNLGVNNEQFF. The rearrangement uses TRBV9 and TRBJ2-1, with D possibly being TRBD1 (5 bases). Germline-derived CDR1 and CDR2 are SGDLS and YYNGEE. The CDR3 runs to 13 residues. V lost 6 bases to trimming and J lost 5 bases, with 12 bases between them.

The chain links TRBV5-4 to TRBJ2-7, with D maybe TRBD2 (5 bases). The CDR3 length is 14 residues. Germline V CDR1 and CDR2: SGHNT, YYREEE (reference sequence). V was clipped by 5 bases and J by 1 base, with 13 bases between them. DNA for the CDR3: TGTGCCAGCAGTCCGGACTCTTGGTCCTACGAGCAGTACTTC. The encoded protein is CASSPDSWSYEQYF.

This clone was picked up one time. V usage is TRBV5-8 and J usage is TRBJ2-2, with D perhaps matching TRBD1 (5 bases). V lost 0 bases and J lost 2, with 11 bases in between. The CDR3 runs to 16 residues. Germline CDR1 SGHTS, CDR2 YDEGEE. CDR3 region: CASSLVSGPNTGELFF. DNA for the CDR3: TGTGCCAGCAGCTTGGTATCAGGGCCCAACACCGGGGAGCTGTTTTTT.

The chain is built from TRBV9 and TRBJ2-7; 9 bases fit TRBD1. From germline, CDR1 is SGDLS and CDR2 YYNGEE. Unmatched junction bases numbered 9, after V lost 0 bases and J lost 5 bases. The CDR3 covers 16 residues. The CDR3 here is CASSVGLGQGSHEQYF. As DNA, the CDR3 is TGTGCCAGCAGCGTAGGTCTGGGACAGGGAAGCCACGAGCAGTACTTC.

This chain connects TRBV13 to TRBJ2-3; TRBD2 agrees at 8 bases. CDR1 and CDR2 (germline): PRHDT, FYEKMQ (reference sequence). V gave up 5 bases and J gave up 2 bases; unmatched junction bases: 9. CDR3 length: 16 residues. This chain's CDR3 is CASSPQRERNTDTQYF. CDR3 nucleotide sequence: TGTGCCAGCAGCCCCCAGCGGGAGAGAAACACAGATACGCAGTATTTT.